A selection of T cell receptor beta chains follows, all from one sample in a study of blood T cell repertoires in COVID-19. The method was immunoSEQ multiplex PCR; TCRdb's version includes in-frame clones alone and lacks a portion of them. This table holds approximately 96,000 clones, 90% found once. Sequences were obtained from peripheral blood. The source of these receptors is a man in his 60s with acute or convalescent COVID-19. CDR3s include the opening cysteine and the closing phenylalanine or tryptophan. The D gene is left open where the match is weak. A row's size may be missing; if present it is once, few, many or a size class.

TRBJ2-3	.	.	TRBV5-1	CASSPTDSYSTDTQYF	TGCGCCAGCAGCCCGACAGACTCCTACAGCACAGATACGCAGTATTTT
TRBJ2-2	.	TRBD1	TRBV7-9	CASSPGQLGTSGELFF	TGTGCCAGCAGTCCGGGACAGTTGGGGACAAGCGGGGAGCTGTTTTTT
TRBJ2-5	.	.	TRBV7-2	CASSSPTRSETQYF	TGTGCCAGCAGCAGCCCTACTAGGTCGGAGACCCAGTACTTC
TRBJ2-1	.	TRBD2	TRBV11-2	CASSLDGTSDHEQFF	TGTGCCAGCAGCTTAGATGGGACTAGCGACCATGAGCAGTTCTTC
TRBJ2-5	.	.	TRBV3-1/TRBV3-2	CASSPALRGWETQYF	TGTGCCAGCAGCCCCGCACTTCGAGGGTGGGAGACCCAGTACTTC
TRBJ2-7	few	TRBD2	TRBV2	CASRGLAGGLAYF	TGTGCCAGCAGAGGACTAGCGGGAGGGTTGGCGTACTTC
TRBJ1-1	.	.	TRBV9	CASTEGGVRMNTEAFF	TGTGCCAGCACCGAAGGGGGGGTCCGGATGAACACTGAAGCTTTCTTT
TRBJ2-3	.	.	TRBV12-5	CASGPGATEGPDTQYF	TGTGCTAGTGGTCCCGGCGCGACAGAAGGACCTGATACGCAGTATTTT
TRBJ2-7	few	TRBD2	TRBV4-3	CASSWEAGGPYEQYF	TGCGCCAGCAGCTGGGAGGCGGGAGGGCCCTACGAGCAGTACTTC
TRBJ1-4	.	TRBD1	TRBV6-5	CATMGQTSTNEKLFF	TGTGCCACCATGGGACAGACCTCAACTAATGAAAAACTGTTTTTT
TRBJ2-7	.	TRBD1	TRBV6-2/TRBV6-3	CASSYPSSTGAYEQYF	TGTGCCAGCAGTTACCCCTCATCGACAGGGGCCTACGAGCAGTACTTC
TRBJ2-1	.	TRBD1	TRBV5-1	CASSLAGTGNNNEQFF	TGCGCCAGCAGCTTGGCCGGGACAGGGAACAACAATGAGCAGTTCTTC
TRBJ1-2	once	.	TRBV28	CASSFRGYGYTF	TGTGCCAGCAGTTTTAGGGGGTATGGCTACACCTTC
TRBJ2-2	.	TRBD1	TRBV29-1	CSVGEQGANTGELFF	TGCAGCGTTGGAGAACAGGGGGCAAACACCGGGGAGCTGTTTTTT
TRBJ2-7	.	TRBD2	TRBV7-2	CASSPLAGNWYEQYF	TGTGCCAGCAGCCCCCTAGCGGGAAACTGGTACGAGCAGTACTTC
TRBJ1-1	.	TRBD1	TRBV7-2	CASRRGGTGGAGNTEAFF	TGTGCCAGCCGGAGGGGCGGGACAGGGGGCGCCGGGAACACTGAAGCTTTCTTT
TRBJ2-7	.	TRBD2	TRBV6-6	CASNQGRLAGSYEQYF	TGTGCCAGCAATCAGGGCAGACTAGCGGGGTCCTACGAGCAGTACTTC
TRBJ1-5	.	TRBD1	TRBV4-3	CASSLTGGRNQPQHF	TGCGCCAGCAGCCTGACAGGGGGCCGCAATCAGCCCCAGCATTTT
TRBJ1-1	.	.	TRBV7-9	CASSVTGGPSF	TGTGCCAGCAGCGTTACGGGTGGTCCCTCTTTT
TRBJ2-7	.	.	TRBV30	CAWSKGFPYEQYF	TGTGCCTGGAGTAAGGGGTTTCCCTACGAGCAGTACTTC
TRBJ1-2	.	.	TRBV10-3	CAINAGERLGGYTF	TGTGCCATCAATGCCGGGGAGCGGTTGGGTGGCTACACCTTC
TRBJ2-7	.	TRBD1	TRBV7-9	CASSPGQGFSYEQYF	TGTGCCAGCAGCCCGGGACAGGGGTTCTCCTACGAGCAGTACTTC
TRBJ2-2	once	.	TRBV5-1	CASSLSADNTGELFF	TGCGCCAGCAGCTTGTCAGCGGACAACACCGGGGAGCTGTTTTTT
TRBJ2-4	.	TRBD1	TRBV10-2	CASKAGGTAKNIQYF	TGCGCCAGCAAAGCAGGGGGCACGGCCAAAAACATTCAGTACTTC
TRBJ2-7	once	.	TRBV6-5	CASSYSSGPYEQYF	TGTGCCAGCAGTTATTCCAGCGGGCCTTACGAGCAGTACTTC
TRBJ2-7	few	.	TRBV19	CASSTLEGLSYEQYF	TGTGCCAGTAGTACCTTAGAGGGTCTTTCCTACGAGCAGTACTTC
TRBJ2-7	.	TRBD2	TRBV6-5	CASSYEVLAGGYEQYF	TGTGCCAGCAGTTACGAGGTGCTGGCGGGGGGCTACGAGCAGTACTTC
TRBJ1-1	.	.	TRBV6-5	CASSYGRGAEAFF	TGTGCCAGCAGTTACGGACGGGGTGCTGAAGCTTTCTTT
TRBJ1-1	few	.	TRBV15	CATSRDGGVNTEAFF	TGTGCCACCAGCAGAGATGGGGGCGTGAACACTGAAGCTTTCTTT
TRBJ2-1	.	.	TRBV10-3	CAISEYYDNEQFF	TGTGCCATCAGTGAGTACTATGACAATGAGCAGTTCTTC
TRBJ2-1	.	TRBD2	TRBV2	CASSEGTSGNSGQFF	TGTGCCAGCAGTGAAGGGACTAGCGGGAATTCAGGGCAGTTCTTC
TRBJ2-7	.	TRBD1	TRBV28	CASSLRDRIYEQYF	TGTGCCAGCAGTCTCCGGGACAGGATCTACGAGCAGTACTTC
TRBJ1-5	.	.	TRBV20-1	CSARSGQPQHF	TGCAGTGCTAGATCAGGTCAGCCCCAGCATTTT
TRBJ2-3	.	.	TRBV28	CASSPRGAGTDTQYF	TGTGCCAGCAGTCCCCGGGGGGCTGGCACAGATACGCAGTATTTT
TRBJ2-5	.	.	TRBV7-2	CASSLRGYPQETQYF	TGTGCCAGCAGTCTAAGGGGGTACCCCCAAGAGACCCAGTACTTC
TRBJ2-1	.	.	TRBV20-1	CSARVKGVQFF	TGCAGTGCTAGAGTTAAGGGGGTGCAGTTCTTC
TRBJ2-1	.	TRBD1	TRBV19	CASSRRDREVDEQFF	TGTGCCAGTAGTCGTCGGGACAGGGAGGTCGATGAGCAGTTCTTC
TRBJ1-5	.	.	TRBV5-6	CASSQGTSNQPQHF	TGTGCCAGCAGCCAGGGGACTAGCAATCAGCCCCAGCATTTT
TRBJ2-7	.	.	TRBV6-5	CASSYPLVYEQYF	TGTGCCAGCAGTTACCCTTTAGTTTACGAGCAGTACTTC
TRBJ2-7	.	.	TRBV18	CASSPPKARGYEQYF	TGTGCCAGCTCACCACCGAAGGCCCGCGGCTACGAGCAGTACTTC
TRBJ1-2	.	.	TRBV19	CATGRADYGYTF	TGTGCCACAGGGAGGGCGGACTATGGCTACACCTTC
TRBJ1-1	.	.	TRBV14	CASSHARTGGLNTEAFF	TGTGCCAGCAGCCACGCCCGTACGGGGGGCCTGAACACTGAAGCTTTCTTT
TRBJ2-1	few	TRBD2	TRBV29-1	CSGSLAGLAVNEQFF	TGCAGCGGATCATTGGCGGGACTAGCGGTAAATGAGCAGTTCTTC
TRBJ2-1	.	TRBD2	TRBV27	CASSMGLAGGRYYNEQFF	TGTGCCAGCAGTATGGGACTAGCGGGAGGACGGTACTACAATGAGCAGTTCTTC
TRBJ1-4	.	.	TRBV15	CATSRSVVGPDSNEKLFF	TGTGCCACCAGCAGATCGGTCGTGGGGCCGGATTCTAATGAAAAACTGTTTTTT
TRBJ2-1	few	TRBD1	TRBV6-5	CASKRDRGPYGEQFF	TGTGCCAGCAAACGGGACAGGGGCCCCTACGGTGAGCAGTTCTTC
TRBJ2-2	.	TRBD2	TRBV14	CASSRNIRWEGPAGELFF	TGTGCCAGCAGCCGGAATATAAGGTGGGAGGGGCCAGCCGGGGAGCTGTTTTTT
TRBJ2-2	.	.	TRBV5-4	CASSTGLDTGELFF	TGTGCCAGCAGCACGGGGTTAGACACCGGGGAGCTGTTTTTT
TRBJ2-5	.	.	TRBV29-1	CSVEEEARGPQETQYF	TGCAGCGTTGAAGAGGAGGCGCGGGGTCCCCAAGAGACCCAGTACTTC
TRBJ2-1	.	.	TRBV30	CAWSVRGGRVYNEQFF	TGTGCCTGGAGTGTACGTGGAGGGAGAGTATACAATGAGCAGTTCTTC
TRBJ2-2	.	.	TRBV19	CASSPLANTGELFF	TGTGCCAGTAGTCCTCTAGCGAACACCGGGGAGCTGTTTTTT
TRBJ1-1	.	TRBD1	TRBV6-5	CASTSRRDREAFF	TGTGCCAGCACTTCCCGCCGGGACAGAGAAGCTTTCTTT
TRBJ1-3	.	.	TRBV10-3	CAISPDWSSGNTIYF	TGTGCCATCAGCCCGGACTGGAGCTCTGGAAACACCATATATTTT